This T cell receptor (beta chain) was captured in a study of beta chain features in type 1 diabetes. Trimming took 2 bases from V and 5 from J, leaving 10 bases between them. Per germline, CDR1 ENHRY and CDR2 SYGVKD. This CDR3 contains 14 residues. The entirety of the isolated RNA underwent reverse transcription, so expressed TCRB transcripts were sequenced. TCRdb keeps only in-frame clones here, not all; method: immunoSEQ multiplex PCR. Among hundreds of thousands of clones listed, roughly an eighth were seen once. Whole-study results and caveats: Cells carrying high TCR expression could end up over-represented when cDNA is sequenced.

Ten or more counts support this clone. What it binds is not known. A single heparinised draw of 95 to 150 mL on average was taken per donor. This TCR came from a woman aged 18-35 years in good health. The gene calls are TRBV10-3 and TRBJ2-1, with a possible D match to TRBD1 (6 bases). The material sequenced was naive CD4+ T cells from blood. The CDR3 sequence is CAISEETGDNEQFF. In nucleotides, the CDR3 is TGTGCCATCAGTGAGGAGACAGGAGACAATGAGCAGTTCTTC.